This passage covers 22 T cell receptor beta chains from one sample sequenced in a study of cytomegalovirus exposure and HLA in healthy donors. Sequencing was performed with immunoSEQ multiplex PCR; in TCRdb, only in-frame clones are kept and a portion is missing. The sample contains about 98,000 clones, about 90% of which appear only once. The sequencing sample was made of PBMCs. The receptor set was obtained from a man younger than 35 in good health and CMV-seropositive.

The chain carries TRBV27 and TRBJ2-7, with a possible D match to TRBD1 (7 bases). V dropped 6 bases and J dropped 6 bases, with 15 bases sitting between them. CDR1 is MNHEY, CDR2 SMNVEV, per germline (reference sequence). The CDR3 length is 13 residues. The CDR3 protein is CASRDRPGGEQYF. CDR3 sequence (DNA): TGTGCCAGCAGGGACAGGCCCGGGGGCGAGCAGTACTTC.

This clone occurred once. This chain links TRBV28 with TRBJ2-7, with 7 bases aligning to TRBD1. Per the germline V gene, CDR1 is MDHEN and CDR2 is SYDVKM. The CDR3 extends over 14 amino acids. V was clipped by 6 bases and J by 2 bases; unmatched bases: 7. In nucleotides, the CDR3 is TGTGCCAGCAGCACCGGGACAGAGCCCTACGAGCAGTACTTC. Protein: CASSTGTEPYEQYF.

This chain joins TRBV15 and TRBJ2-2; 9 nucleotides agree with TRBD1. From germline, CDR1 is LNHNV and CDR2 YYDKDF (reference sequence). V shed 5 bases and J 5 bases; nucleotides not matched to a gene: 6. The CDR3 loop spans 15 amino acids. CDR3 amino acids: CATSRRDRDTGELFF. The DNA of the CDR3 is TGTGCCACCAGCCGCCGGGACAGGGATACCGGGGAGCTGTTTTTT. Complete variable domain (other parts from reference TRBV15 and TRBJ2-2): DAMVIQNPRYQVTQFGKPVTLSCSQTLNHNVMYWYQQKSSQAPKLLFHYYDKDFNNEADTPDNFQSRRPNTSFCFLDIRSPGLGDTAMYLCATSRRDRDTGELFFGEGSRLTVL.

This clone was observed once. The gene calls are TRBV4-3 and TRBJ2-7; perhaps TRBD1 as D (5 bases). V shed 3 bases and J shed 1 base, with 22 bases lying between them. Germline CDR1 reads LGHNA; CDR2 reads YSLEER. The CDR3 is made up of 18 amino acids. The CDR3 DNA is TGCGCCAGCAGCCACTCCCTCCGAGCGCAGGGCGTATCCTACGAGCAGTACTTC. Translation: CASSHSLRAQGVSYEQYF.

This clone has a single count. The chain's CDR3 is CASRGRVKNIQYF. The CDR3 bases are TGTGCCAGCAGGGGGCGAGTCAAAAACATTCAGTACTTC. The chain is built from TRBV6-4 and TRBJ2-4; D is perhaps TRBD1 (5 bases). Trimming shortened V by 6 bases and J by 3 bases, and 9 bases separated the two germline ends. This CDR3 region has 13 residues. The germline V gene encodes CDR1 MRHNA and CDR2 SNTAGT.

The chain carries TRBV27 and TRBJ2-7; 8 bases match TRBD1. J lost 7 bases, V lost 6 bases, and 11 bases had no gene match. Germline-derived CDR1 and CDR2 are MNHEY and SMNVEV (reference sequence). There are 14 residues in the CDR3. The CDR3 bases are TGTGCCAGCAGAAGGGACAGGTTATGGATGGAGCAGTACTTC. Its protein product is CASRRDRLWMEQYF.

The CDR3 loop reads CASSLEQGGNEQFF. CDR3 DNA sequence: TGCGCCAGCAGCTTGGAACAGGGGGGGAATGAGCAGTTCTTC. This chain connects TRBV5-1 to TRBJ2-1; D is possibly TRBD1 (8 bases). This CDR3 spans 14 amino acids. Germline CDR1 reads SGHRS; CDR2 reads YFSETQ. V was clipped by 0 bases and J by 7 bases, with 11 bases between them.

The chain employs TRBV6-1 and TRBJ2-7; 12 bases map to TRBD2. CDR1 MNHNS and CDR2 SASEGT come from the germline V gene. The CDR3 length is 17 residues. Trimming took 1 base from V and 3 from J; bases not matched to a gene: 7. The CDR3 region is CASSEGGLAGKLYEQYF. The CDR3 DNA reads TGTGCCAGCAGTGAAGGAGGACTAGCGGGGAAACTCTACGAGCAGTACTTC.

The rearrangement joins TRBV7-6 to TRBJ1-2; TRBD1 might be the D (6 bases). Trimming stripped 5 bases from V and 6 bases from J, with 22 bases between. The CDR3 is 16 amino acids. Germline V gene lookup returns CDR1 SGHVS and CDR2 FNYEAQ. CDR3 DNA: TGTGCCAGCAGCCCCGGGCGGGGGCGAGGGTTGGATGGCTACACCTTC. Translation gives CASSPGRGRGLDGYTF.

The chain links TRBV7-9 to TRBJ2-7, with 10 bases that match TRBD1. CDR3 length: 15 amino acids. The germline V gene encodes CDR1 SEHNR and CDR2 FQNEAQ (reference sequence). The trim removed 5 bases at V and 5 bases at J, leaving 9 bases unmatched. This CDR3 reads CASSRGTGEVDEQYF. CDR3 DNA sequence: TGTGCCAGCAGCCGCGGGACAGGGGAGGTAGACGAGCAGTACTTC.

The genes are TRBV28 and TRBJ2-7; D may be TRBD1 (5 bases). This CDR3 is 14 amino acids long. From germline, CDR1 is MDHEN and CDR2 SYDVKM. V was clipped by 3 bases and J by 5 bases, with 14 bases between them. The CDR3 DNA reads as TGTGCCAGCAGTTTCTGGCAGGGTGATGACGAGCAGTACTTC. It encodes CASSFWQGDDEQYF.

This rearrangement joins TRBV7-2 to TRBJ2-1; 7 bases are shared with TRBD2. In germline, CDR1 is SGHTA, CDR2 FQGNSA. J gave up 5 bases and V 6 bases, and 4 bases lay outside the gene matches. The CDR3 is 13 residues long. For the CDR3, the DNA is TGTGCCAGCAGGTCAGCGGGGAACAATGAGCAGTTCTTC. Its translation: CASRSAGNNEQFF. The full variable domain, in which reference TRBV7-2 and TRBJ2-1 provide the parts outside the CDR3, is GAGVSQSPSNKVTEKGKDVELRCDPISGHTALYWYRQSLGQGLEFLIYFQGNSAPDKSGLPSDRFSAERTGGSVSTLTIQRTQQEDSAVYLCASRSAGNNEQFFGPGTRLTVL.

The chain couples TRBV7-6 to TRBJ2-2; 9 bases are a match to TRBD1. The CDR3 has 16 amino acids. Germline values: CDR1 SGHVS, CDR2 FNYEAQ. The trim removed 4 bases at V and 5 bases at J, leaving 8 bases unmatched. The CDR3 reads CASSSTGDRVTGELFF. In DNA form, the CDR3 reads TGTGCCAGCAGCTCAACCGGGGACAGGGTAACCGGGGAGCTGTTTTTT.

Only a few counts were recorded for this clone. The rearrangement uses TRBV4-2 and TRBJ2-7; possibly TRBD2 for D (6 bases). V was clipped by 0 bases and J by 4 bases, with 16 bases between them. This CDR3 contains 16 residues. CDR1 is LGHNA, CDR2 YNFKEQ, per germline. CDR3 DNA sequence: TGTGCCAGCAGCCAAGATTATGGCGGGATTACATACGAGCAGTACTTC. This translates into CASSQDYGGITYEQYF.

The chain couples TRBV5-8 to TRBJ1-1; 8 bases line up with TRBD1. In germline, CDR1 is SGHTS, CDR2 YDEGEE. This CDR3 comprises 15 residues. V gave up 4 bases and J gave up 2 bases; unmatched junction bases: 7. CDR3: CASSSYRGVNTEAFF. In DNA form, the CDR3 reads TGTGCCAGCAGCAGCTACAGGGGGGTAAACACTGAAGCTTTCTTT.

Turning to this clone: One end of the junction varies from germline; a read error may be responsible. This chain links TRBV18 with TRBJ2-5; 9 bases are shared with TRBD2. The CDR3 extends over 17 amino acids. Germline V gene data show CDR1 as KGHSH and CDR2 as LQKENI. Here the CDR3 DNA reads TGTGCCAGCTCTCCACAGGGAGCGGGAGGATACCAAGAGACCCAGTACTTC. Translated: CASSPQGAGGYQETQYF.

The chain combines TRBV5-4 with TRBJ2-4; 9 bases map to TRBD1. CDR3 length: 13 residues. Trimming cost V 3 bases and J 8 bases; bases outside gene matches: 3. Per germline, CDR1 SGHNT and CDR2 YYREEE (reference sequence). This chain's CDR3 is CASSYRDRDIQYF. As DNA, the CDR3 is TGTGCCAGCAGCTACCGGGACAGGGACATTCAGTACTTC.

The V call is TRBV19, the J call TRBJ1-1; D gene ambiguous. The CDR3 covers 15 residues. The V gene lost 7 bases and the J gene lost 7 bases, with 22 bases spanning the gap. Germline CDR1 and CDR2: LNHDA and SQIVND (reference sequence). In nucleotides, the CDR3 is TGTGCCAGTACACTAATGTCGGGCGGGCGGGATGAAGCTTTCTTT. Its translation is CASTLMSGGRDEAFF.

The chain couples TRBV7-3 to TRBJ2-1; D may be TRBD2 (6 bases). V was cut by 5 bases and J by 1 base, with 12 bases left in between. The CDR3 runs to 15 residues. Germline-derived CDR1 and CDR2 are SGHTA and FQGTGA. The CDR3: CASSPGGSSYNEQFF. The CDR3, as DNA: TGTGCCAGCAGCCCTGGGGGGAGTTCCTACAATGAGCAGTTCTTC.

V usage is TRBV5-6 and J usage is TRBJ2-5, with unresolved D. Germline V lookup: CDR1 SGHDT, CDR2 YYEEEE. Trimming stripped 0 bases from V and 1 base from J, with 4 bases between. The CDR3 extends over 13 amino acids. The CDR3 nucleotides are TGTGCCAGCAGCTTGGAGCTCCAAGAGACCCAGTACTTC. Protein sequence: CASSLELQETQYF.

The rearrangement joins TRBV5-6 to TRBJ2-7; a possible D gene is TRBD2 (5 bases). The CDR3 is made up of 15 amino acids. The germline V gene has CDR1 SGHDT and CDR2 YYEEEE. Trimming removed 4 bases at V and 2 bases at J, with 16 bases between. Written as DNA, the CDR3 is TGTGCCAGCAGCGGCGGTCCGGACTTTGCCTACGAGCAGTACTTC. Its translation: CASSGGPDFAYEQYF.

By share, this clone ranks as medium-sized. The chain recombines TRBV7-3 with TRBJ2-3; TRBD2 matches 12 bases. Germline assignment: CDR1 SGHTA and CDR2 FQGTGA. CDR3 length: 15 residues. The V segment lost 6 bases and the J segment 3 bases; nucleotides outside the gene matches: 4. As DNA, the CDR3 is TGTGCCAGCAGGAAAACTAGCGGGGGGACAGATACGCAGTATTTT. It is translated as CASRKTSGGTDTQYF.